This TCR beta chain was recovered during a study of cytomegalovirus exposure and HLA in healthy donors. The overall study: Genotyping showed roughly 76% of roughly 400 donors falling in the Caucasian-associated ancestry cluster. Study conclusions and caveats: A later analysis linked a missense variant in DCLRE1C to the trimming of TCR beta V and J genes. Some TCR beta chains (roughly 160 of them) were listed as cytomegalovirus-associated.

Germline V gene sequence: CDR1 SNHLY, CDR2 FYNNEI. This CDR3 region has 14 residues. The germline V and J ends were trimmed by 8 bases and 9 bases, with 17 bases remaining between them. 13 Jbeta primers and 60 Vbeta primers were used for the PCR. The method was immunoSEQ multiplex PCR; TCRdb's version includes in-frame clones alone and lacks a portion of them. Found here are some 120,000 clones, around 75% of them singletons; the top ten hold more than 7%. In this sample, this clone turned up a few times. Its antigen is undetermined. The receptor was derived from a woman aged 45 to 65 in good health and CMV-seropositive. The sample comprised PBMCs. The gene calls are TRBV2 and TRBJ1-6; D is ambiguous. CDR3 DNA: TGTGCCAGCTCCGGGGAGGGCAGCTCTTCACCCCTCCACTTT. Its translation is CASSGEGSSSPLHF.